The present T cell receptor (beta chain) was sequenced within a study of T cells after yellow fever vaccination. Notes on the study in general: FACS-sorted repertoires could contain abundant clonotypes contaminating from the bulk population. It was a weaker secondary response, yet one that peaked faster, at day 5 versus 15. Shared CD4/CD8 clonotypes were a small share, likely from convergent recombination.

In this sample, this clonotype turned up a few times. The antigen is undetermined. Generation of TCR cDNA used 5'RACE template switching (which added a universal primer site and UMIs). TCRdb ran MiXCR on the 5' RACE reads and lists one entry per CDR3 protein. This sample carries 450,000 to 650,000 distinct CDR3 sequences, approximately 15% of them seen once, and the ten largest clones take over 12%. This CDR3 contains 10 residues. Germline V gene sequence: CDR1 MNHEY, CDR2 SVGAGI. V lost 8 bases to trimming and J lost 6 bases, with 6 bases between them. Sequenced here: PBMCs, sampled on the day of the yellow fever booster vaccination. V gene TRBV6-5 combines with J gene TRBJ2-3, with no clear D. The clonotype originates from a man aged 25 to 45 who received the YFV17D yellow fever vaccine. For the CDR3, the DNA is TGTGCCAGCCGTAGGGATACGCAGTATTTT. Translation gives CASRRDTQYF.